The rows below give T cell receptor beta chains drawn from one sample of a study of blood T cell repertoires in COVID-19. Profiled with immunoSEQ multiplex PCR; TCRdb holds only in-frame clones, not every one. The data hold about 360,000 clones, with more than 75% observed a single time. Sequencing was done on a sample of PBMCs or T cells enriched from blood (not recorded which). The receptor source for this set is a middle-aged man in a cohort exposed to, infected with or recovered from COVID-19 (not recorded which). Both conserved end residues are part of each CDR3. D genes are given only for firm matches. Clone sizes are given selectively: once, few, many, or a class where the clone is expanded.

D	V	J	size	DNA	CDR3
.	TRBV11-2	TRBJ2-3	.	TGTGCCAGCAGCTTAGCGGCGGGAAGGCCTAGCACAGATACGCAGTATTTT	CASSLAAGRPSTDTQYF
TRBD2	TRBV5-4	TRBJ2-1	.	TGTGCCAGCAGCTTGGGGGGACTAGCGGGAGGCCGCGGTAATGAGCAGTTCTTC	CASSLGGLAGGRGNEQFF
TRBD1	TRBV19	TRBJ2-3	once	TGTGCCAGTAGTCCGGGACAGGGGAGGGATACGCAGTATTTT	CASSPGQGRDTQYF
.	TRBV11-3	TRBJ2-7	.	TGTGCCAGCAGCTTAGCGGGAGAAAACTCCTACGAGCAGTACTTC	CASSLAGENSYEQYF
TRBD2	TRBV4-2	TRBJ2-1	many	TGTGCCAGCAGCCAAGATTTGCGGACTAGCGGGAGTAATGAGCAGTTCTTC	CASSQDLRTSGSNEQFF
TRBD1	TRBV2	TRBJ1-4	.	TGTGCCAGCAATTACAGGGGGGATGAAAAACTGTTTTTT	CASNYRGDEKLFF
TRBD2	TRBV5-6	TRBJ2-1	.	TGTGCCAGCAGACGGACTAGCGGGAGGGTCGACAATGAGCAGTTCTTC	CASRRTSGRVDNEQFF
TRBD1	TRBV27	TRBJ1-2	once	TGTGCCAGCAGTTCTACAGGGGATGGCTACACCTTC	CASSSTGDGYTF
TRBD2	TRBV30	TRBJ2-1	.	TGTGCCTTCTCCACCTGGGGGGGACTAGGGCAGTTCTTC	CAFSTWGGLGQFF
.	TRBV10-3	TRBJ2-1	.	TGTGCCATCGCGGGACCTTACAATGAGCAGTTCTTC	CAIAGPYNEQFF
TRBD1	TRBV5-4	TRBJ2-1	.	TGTGCCAGCAGCTTGGGAGGGGGCAGGGGTTCCTACAATGAGCAGTTCTTC	CASSLGGGRGSYNEQFF
.	TRBV3-1/TRBV3-2	TRBJ2-1	.	TGTGCCAGCAGCGTAACGAGGAGCTCCTACAATGAGCAGTTCTTC	CASSVTRSSYNEQFF
.	TRBV5-1	TRBJ2-7	few	TGCGCCAGCAGCTTGAATTCAGGGGAGTACGAGCAGTACTTC	CASSLNSGEYEQYF
.	TRBV2	TRBJ1-6	.	TGTGCCAGCAACAAGGACGGAGGGCATAATTCACCCCTCCACTTT	CASNKDGGHNSPLHF
.	TRBV14	TRBJ1-2	.	TGTGCCAGCAGCCCAACGGGGGTTAATAGTGGCTACACCTTC	CASSPTGVNSGYTF
.	TRBV7-3	TRBJ2-2	few	TGTGCCAGCAGCCCCCTGGGTAGGGAGAGTACCACCGGGGAGCTGTTTTTT	CASSPLGRESTTGELFF
.	TRBV18	TRBJ1-2	.	TGTGCCAGCTCCACCGGGCCGAAAAGAGGGTATGGCTACACCTTC	CASSTGPKRGYGYTF
.	TRBV19	TRBJ1-5	few	TGTGCCAGTAAAGGTTTGGACAGTAGCAATCAGCCCCAGCATTTT	CASKGLDSSNQPQHF
TRBD2	TRBV11-3	TRBJ2-3	.	TGTGCCAGCAGCCTCCGGACTAGCGGGGATACGCAGTATTTT	CASSLRTSGDTQYF
.	TRBV30	TRBJ1-3	.	TGTGCCTGGATCCGCGGCAGAATTTACTCTGGAAACACCATATATTTT	CAWIRGRIYSGNTIYF
TRBD2	TRBV6-6	TRBJ2-2	.	TGTGCCAGCAGTCATCTGACTAGCGGGAGGGGTACCGGGGAGCTGTTTTTT	CASSHLTSGRGTGELFF
.	TRBV7-2	TRBJ2-1	.	TGTGCCAGCAGCCCCGGGGGTGGCAGGCCTGAGCAGTTCTTC	CASSPGGGRPEQFF
.	TRBV10-1	TRBJ2-1	once	TGCGCCAGCAGTACTGATAGGGGTTTCAATGAGCAGTTCTTC	CASSTDRGFNEQFF
.	TRBV2	TRBJ2-4	.	TGTGCCAGCAGTGAACAGATGGCAGGACTGGCCAAAAACATTCAGTACTTC	CASSEQMAGLAKNIQYF
.	TRBV18	TRBJ2-3	.	TGTGCCAGCTCACCGACCAGGGTGCGCACAGATACGCAGTATTTT	CASSPTRVRTDTQYF
.	TRBV5-1	TRBJ2-6	.	TGCGCCAGCAGCTTGTTCGGCAGTACCACTAACTCTGGGGCCAACGTCCTGACTTTC	CASSLFGSTTNSGANVLTF
TRBD2	TRBV4-2	TRBJ2-2	.	TGTGCCAGCAGCCAAGAGGGACTAGCGGGAGTAGCCGGGGAGCTGTTTTTT	CASSQEGLAGVAGELFF
.	TRBV30	TRBJ1-1	once	.	CAWSSVRGNTEAFF
TRBD1	TRBV5-6	TRBJ1-2	.	TGTGCCAGCAGAGTCGGGACAGACTATGGCTACACCTTC	CASRVGTDYGYTF
TRBD1	TRBV27	TRBJ2-6	.	TGTGCCAGCAGTTTTCAGGGGGACCCCTCTGGGGCCAACGTCCTGACTTTC	CASSFQGDPSGANVLTF
TRBD2	TRBV3-1/TRBV3-2	TRBJ2-7	.	TGTGCCAGCAGCGCTAGCGGGGGGATCTCCTACGAGCAGTACTTC	CASSASGGISYEQYF
.	TRBV4-1	TRBJ2-1	.	TGCGCCAGCAGCCAAGAGGCAGGTACCGACCTTAATGAGCAGTTCTTC	CASSQEAGTDLNEQFF
TRBD1	TRBV5-1	TRBJ1-1	few	TGCGCCAGCAGCAGGACAGGGAACACTGAAGCTTTCTTT	CASSRTGNTEAFF
TRBD2	TRBV3-1/TRBV3-2	TRBJ2-7	.	TGTGCCAGCAGCCAAGATCTGATAGCGGGGCTATCCTACGAGCAGTACTTC	CASSQDLIAGLSYEQYF
.	TRBV5-1	TRBJ2-3	.	TGCGCCAGCAGCTTGGACCCGGGAGTGGCAGATACGCAGTATTTT	CASSLDPGVADTQYF
.	TRBV11-2	TRBJ2-1	.	TGTGCCAGCAGCTTAGGGCTAGCCCAGTTCTTC	CASSLGLAQFF
.	TRBV3-1/TRBV3-2	TRBJ1-1	.	TGTGCCAGCAGCCAAGGACAGGCCTTAAACACTGAAGCTTTCTTT	CASSQGQALNTEAFF
TRBD1	TRBV2	TRBJ1-5	.	TGTGCCAGCAGTCCCGGGACAGATAGCAATCAGCCCCAGCATTTT	CASSPGTDSNQPQHF
TRBD1	TRBV5-1	TRBJ2-5	.	TGCGCCAGCAGCTGGACAGGGGGTCGGGAGACCCAGTACTTC	CASSWTGGRETQYF